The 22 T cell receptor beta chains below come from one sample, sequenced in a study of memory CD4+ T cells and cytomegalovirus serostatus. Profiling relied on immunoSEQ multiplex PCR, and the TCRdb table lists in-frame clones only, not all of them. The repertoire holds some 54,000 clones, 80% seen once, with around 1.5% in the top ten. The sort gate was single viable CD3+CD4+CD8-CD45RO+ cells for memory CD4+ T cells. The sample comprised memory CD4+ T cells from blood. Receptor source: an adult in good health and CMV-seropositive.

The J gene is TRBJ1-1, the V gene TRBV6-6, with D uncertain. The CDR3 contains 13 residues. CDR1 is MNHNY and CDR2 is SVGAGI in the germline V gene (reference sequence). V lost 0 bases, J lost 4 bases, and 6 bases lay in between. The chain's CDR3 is CASSYSGGTEAFF. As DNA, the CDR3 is TGTGCCAGCAGTTACTCTGGAGGCACTGAAGCTTTCTTT.

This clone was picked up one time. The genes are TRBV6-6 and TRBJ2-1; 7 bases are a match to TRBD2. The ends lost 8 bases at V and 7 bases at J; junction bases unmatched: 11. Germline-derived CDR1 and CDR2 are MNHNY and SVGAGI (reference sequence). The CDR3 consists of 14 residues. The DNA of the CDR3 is TGTGCCAGCCAGGAAGGGAGGGCATTTAATGAGCAGTTCTTC. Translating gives CASQEGRAFNEQFF.

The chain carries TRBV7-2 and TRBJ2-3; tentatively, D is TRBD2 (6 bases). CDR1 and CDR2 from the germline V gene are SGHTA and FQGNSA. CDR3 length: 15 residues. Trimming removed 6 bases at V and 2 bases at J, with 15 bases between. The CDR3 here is CASSQRRGPTDTQYF. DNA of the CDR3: TGTGCCAGCAGTCAGAGGCGGGGCCCCACAGATACGCAGTATTTT.

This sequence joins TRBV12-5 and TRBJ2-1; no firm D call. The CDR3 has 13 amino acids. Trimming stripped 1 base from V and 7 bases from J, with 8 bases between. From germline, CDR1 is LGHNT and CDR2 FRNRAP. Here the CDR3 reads CASGLGPGNEQFF. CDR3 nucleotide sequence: TGTGCTAGTGGTTTGGGCCCCGGTAATGAGCAGTTCTTC.

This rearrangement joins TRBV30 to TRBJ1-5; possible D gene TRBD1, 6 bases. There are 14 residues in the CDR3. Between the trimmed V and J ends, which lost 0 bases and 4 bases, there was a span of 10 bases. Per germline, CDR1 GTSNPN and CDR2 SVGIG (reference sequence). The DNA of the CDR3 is TGTGCCTGGAGTGTAAGTAGGGGGAATCAGCCCCAGCATTTT. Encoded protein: CAWSVSRGNQPQHF.

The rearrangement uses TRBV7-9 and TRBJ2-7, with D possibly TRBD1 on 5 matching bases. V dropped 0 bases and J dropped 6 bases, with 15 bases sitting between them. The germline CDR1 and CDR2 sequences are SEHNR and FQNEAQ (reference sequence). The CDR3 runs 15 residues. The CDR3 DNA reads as TGTGCCAGCAGCTTAGCCGTTCGGCAGGGATCCGAGCAGTACTTC. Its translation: CASSLAVRQGSEQYF.

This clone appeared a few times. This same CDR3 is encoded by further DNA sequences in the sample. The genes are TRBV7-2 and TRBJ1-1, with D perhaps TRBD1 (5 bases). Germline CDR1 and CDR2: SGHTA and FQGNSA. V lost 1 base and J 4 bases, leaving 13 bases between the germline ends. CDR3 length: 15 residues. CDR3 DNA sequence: TGTGCCAGCAGCTTAGGGGACCGGAGGGGCACTGAAGCTTTCTTT. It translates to CASSLGDRRGTEAFF.

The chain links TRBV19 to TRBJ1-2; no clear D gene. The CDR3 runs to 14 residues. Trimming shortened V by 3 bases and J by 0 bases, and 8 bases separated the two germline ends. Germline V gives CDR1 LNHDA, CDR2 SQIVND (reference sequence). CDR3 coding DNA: TGTGCCAGTAGTATTATTACGGCTAACTATGGCTACACCTTC. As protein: CASSIITANYGYTF. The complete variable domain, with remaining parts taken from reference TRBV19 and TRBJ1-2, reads DGGITQSPKYLFRKEGQNVTLSCEQNLNHDAMYWYRQDPGQGLRLIYYSQIVNDFQKGDIAEGYSVSREKKESFPLTVTSAQKNPTAFYLCASSIITANYGYTFGSGTRLTVV.

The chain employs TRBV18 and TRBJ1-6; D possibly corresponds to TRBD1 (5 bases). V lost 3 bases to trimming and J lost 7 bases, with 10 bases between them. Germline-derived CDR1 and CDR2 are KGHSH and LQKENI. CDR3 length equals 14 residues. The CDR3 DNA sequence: TGTGCCAGCTCACCCCCGGCAGGGAATTCACCCCTCCACTTT. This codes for CASSPPAGNSPLHF.

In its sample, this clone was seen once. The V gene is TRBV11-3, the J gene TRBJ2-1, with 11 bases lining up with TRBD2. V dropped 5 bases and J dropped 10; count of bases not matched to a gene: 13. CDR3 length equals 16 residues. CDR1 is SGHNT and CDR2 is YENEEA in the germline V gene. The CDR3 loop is CASSARGLAGSEEQFF. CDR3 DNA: TGTGCCAGCAGCGCTAGAGGACTAGCGGGCTCCGAGGAGCAGTTCTTC.

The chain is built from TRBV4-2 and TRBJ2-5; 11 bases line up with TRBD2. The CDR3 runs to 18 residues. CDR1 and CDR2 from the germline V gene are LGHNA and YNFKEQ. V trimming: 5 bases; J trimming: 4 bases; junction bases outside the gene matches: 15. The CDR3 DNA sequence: TGTGCCAGCAGCGGGGGCGGGACTAGCGGTTTTGGTGGAGAGACCCAGTACTTC. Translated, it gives CASSGGGTSGFGGETQYF.

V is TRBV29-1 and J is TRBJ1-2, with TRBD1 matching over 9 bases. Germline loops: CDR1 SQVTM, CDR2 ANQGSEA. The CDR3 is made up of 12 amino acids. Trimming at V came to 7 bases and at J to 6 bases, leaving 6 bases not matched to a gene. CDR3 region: CSAVQGANGYTF. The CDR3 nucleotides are TGCAGCGCTGTACAGGGGGCTAATGGCTACACCTTC.

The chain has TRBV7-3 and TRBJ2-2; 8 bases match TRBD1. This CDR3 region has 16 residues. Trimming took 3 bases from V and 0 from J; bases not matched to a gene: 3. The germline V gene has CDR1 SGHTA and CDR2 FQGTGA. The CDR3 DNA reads TGTGCCAGCAGCTTCCAGGGGGCAACGAACACCGGGGAGCTGTTTTTT. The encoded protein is CASSFQGATNTGELFF.

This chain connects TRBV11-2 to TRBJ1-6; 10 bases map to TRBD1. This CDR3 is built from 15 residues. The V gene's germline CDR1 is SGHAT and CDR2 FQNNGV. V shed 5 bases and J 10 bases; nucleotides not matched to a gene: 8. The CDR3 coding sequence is TGTGCCAGCAGCCTTAGAGGACAGGGGGGATCACCCCTCCACTTT. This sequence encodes CASSLRGQGGSPLHF.

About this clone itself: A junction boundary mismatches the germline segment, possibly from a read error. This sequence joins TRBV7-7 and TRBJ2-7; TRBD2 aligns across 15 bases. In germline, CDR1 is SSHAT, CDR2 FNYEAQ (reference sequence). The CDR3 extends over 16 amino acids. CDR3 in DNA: TGTGCTAGCAGCTCAGAGGGACTAGCGGGGGGCTACGAGCAGTACTTC. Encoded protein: CASSSEGLAGGYEQYF.

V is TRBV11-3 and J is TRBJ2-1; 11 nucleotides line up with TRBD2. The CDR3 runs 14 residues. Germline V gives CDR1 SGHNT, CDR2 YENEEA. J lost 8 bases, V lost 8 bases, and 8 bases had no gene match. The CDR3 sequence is CASSRLAGSDEQFF. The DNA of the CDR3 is TGTGCCAGCTCACGACTAGCGGGGTCAGATGAGCAGTTCTTC.

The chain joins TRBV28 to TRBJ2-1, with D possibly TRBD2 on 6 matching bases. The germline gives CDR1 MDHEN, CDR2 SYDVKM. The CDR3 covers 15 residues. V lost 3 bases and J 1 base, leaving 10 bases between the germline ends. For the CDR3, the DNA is TGTGCCAGCAGTTTGGGGGGAGGATCCTACAATGAGCAGTTCTTC. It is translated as CASSLGGGSYNEQFF.

The CDR3 DNA reads TGTGCCAGCAGCTCAGAATGGACAGGTTCCTACGAGCAGTACTTC. Its protein product is CASSSEWTGSYEQYF. The V call is TRBV5-8, the J call TRBJ2-7; 7 positions match TRBD1. This CDR3 comprises 15 residues. Germline V gene lookup returns CDR1 SGHTS and CDR2 YDEGEE. The junction had 7 bases not matched to a gene; V was cut back by 3 bases and J by 1 base.

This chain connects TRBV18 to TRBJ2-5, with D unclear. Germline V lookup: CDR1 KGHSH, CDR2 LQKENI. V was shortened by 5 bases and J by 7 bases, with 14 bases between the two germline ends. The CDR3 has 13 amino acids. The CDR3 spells CASSESVSGTQYF. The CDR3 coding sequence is TGTGCCAGCTCAGAGTCCGTATCCGGGACCCAGTACTTC.

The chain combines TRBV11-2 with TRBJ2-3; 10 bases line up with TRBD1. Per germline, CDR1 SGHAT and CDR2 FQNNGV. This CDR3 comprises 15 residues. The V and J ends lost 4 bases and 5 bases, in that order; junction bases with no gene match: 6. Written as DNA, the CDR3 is TGTGCCAGCAGCTCCTGGACAGGGGGGAGAGATACGCAGTATTTT. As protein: CASSSWTGGRDTQYF.

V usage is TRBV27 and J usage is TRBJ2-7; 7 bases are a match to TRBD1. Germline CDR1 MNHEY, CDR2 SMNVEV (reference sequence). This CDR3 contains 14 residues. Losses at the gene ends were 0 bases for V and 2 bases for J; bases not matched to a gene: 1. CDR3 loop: CASSLSGQPYEQYF. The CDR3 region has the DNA TGTGCCAGCAGTTTATCGGGACAGCCCTACGAGCAGTACTTC.

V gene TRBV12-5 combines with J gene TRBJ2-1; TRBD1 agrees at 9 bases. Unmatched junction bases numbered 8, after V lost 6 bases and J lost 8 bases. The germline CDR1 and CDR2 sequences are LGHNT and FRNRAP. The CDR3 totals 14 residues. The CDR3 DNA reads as TGTGCTAGTGGCAGGGACAGGGTGACGGATGAGCAGTTCTTC. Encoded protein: CASGRDRVTDEQFF.